This entry concerns a single TCR beta chain. These data are taken from a study of T-cell memory formation after mild COVID-19. V lost 0 bases to trimming and J lost 0 bases, with 10 bases between them. This CDR3 spans 16 amino acids. Germline values: CDR1 SGDLS, CDR2 YYNGEE. TCRdb re-analysed the 5' RACE reads in MiXCR, keeping a single row per CDR3 protein. The sample has 160,000 or so distinct CDR3 sequences; about 28% are singletons. Sequencing used PBMCs or a T cell subset sorted from them (not recorded which). The clonotype comes from an adult woman who had mild COVID-19 (a few samples of this study predate the infection). Cell type and time point are not known. The chain has TRBV9 and TRBJ2-1; weak D call: TRBD2 (6 bases). The CDR3 reads CASSVVVGGSYNEQFF. The DNA of the CDR3 is TGTGCCAGCAGCGTAGTGGTGGGGGGCTCCTACAATGAGCAGTTCTTC.